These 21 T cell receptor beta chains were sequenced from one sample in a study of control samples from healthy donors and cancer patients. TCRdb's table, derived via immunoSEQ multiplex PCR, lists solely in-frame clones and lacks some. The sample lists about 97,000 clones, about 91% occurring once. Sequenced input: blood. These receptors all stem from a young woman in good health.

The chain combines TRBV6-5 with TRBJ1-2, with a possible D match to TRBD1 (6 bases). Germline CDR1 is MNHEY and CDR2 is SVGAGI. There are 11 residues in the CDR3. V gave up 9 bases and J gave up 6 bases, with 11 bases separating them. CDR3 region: CASGGGNGYTF. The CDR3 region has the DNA TGTGCCAGTGGGGGGGGCAATGGCTACACCTTC.

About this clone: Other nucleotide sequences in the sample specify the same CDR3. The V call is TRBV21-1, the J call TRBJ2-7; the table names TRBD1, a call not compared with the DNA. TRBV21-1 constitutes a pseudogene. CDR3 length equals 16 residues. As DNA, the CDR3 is TGTGCCAGCAGCAAAGTCGCGGGCAGGGGAAGATACGAGCAGTACTTC. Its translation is CASSKVAGRGRYEQYF.

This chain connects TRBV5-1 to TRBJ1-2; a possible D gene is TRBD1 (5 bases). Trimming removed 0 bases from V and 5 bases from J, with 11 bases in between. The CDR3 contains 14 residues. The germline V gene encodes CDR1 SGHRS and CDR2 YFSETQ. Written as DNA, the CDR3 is TGCGCCAGCAGCTTGGCTGGGGACCTATATGGCTACACCTTC. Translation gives CASSLAGDLYGYTF. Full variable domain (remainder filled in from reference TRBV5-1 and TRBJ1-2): KAGVTQTPRYLIKTRGQQVTLSCSPISGHRSVSWYQQTPGQGLQFLFEYFSETQRNKGNFPGRFSGRQFSNSRSEMNVSTLELGDSALYLCASSLAGDLYGYTFGSGTRLTVV.

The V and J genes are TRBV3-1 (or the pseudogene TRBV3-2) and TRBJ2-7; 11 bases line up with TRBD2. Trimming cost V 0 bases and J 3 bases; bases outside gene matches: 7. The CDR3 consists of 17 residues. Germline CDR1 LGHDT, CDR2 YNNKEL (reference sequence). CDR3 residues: CASSQEPLLAGDYEQYF. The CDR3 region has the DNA TGTGCCAGCAGCCAAGAGCCGTTACTAGCGGGAGACTACGAGCAGTACTTC.

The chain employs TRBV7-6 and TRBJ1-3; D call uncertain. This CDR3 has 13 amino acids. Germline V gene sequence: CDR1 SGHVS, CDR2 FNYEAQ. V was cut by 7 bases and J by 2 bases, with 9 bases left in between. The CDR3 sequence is CASTNYPGNTIYF. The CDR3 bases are TGTGCCAGCACCAATTACCCTGGAAACACCATATATTTT. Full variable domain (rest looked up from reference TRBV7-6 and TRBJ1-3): GAGVSQSPRYKVTKRGQDVALRCDPISGHVSLYWYRQALGQGPEFLTYFNYEAQQDKSGLPNDRFSAERPEGSISTLTIQRTEQRDSAMYRCASTNYPGNTIYFGEGSWLTVV.

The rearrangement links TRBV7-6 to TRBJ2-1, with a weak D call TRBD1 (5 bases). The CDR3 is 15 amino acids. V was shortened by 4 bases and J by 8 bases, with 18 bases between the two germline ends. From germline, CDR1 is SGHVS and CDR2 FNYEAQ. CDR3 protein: CASSSLQANIDEQFF. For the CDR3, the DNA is TGTGCCAGCAGCTCATTACAGGCGAATATCGATGAGCAGTTCTTC.

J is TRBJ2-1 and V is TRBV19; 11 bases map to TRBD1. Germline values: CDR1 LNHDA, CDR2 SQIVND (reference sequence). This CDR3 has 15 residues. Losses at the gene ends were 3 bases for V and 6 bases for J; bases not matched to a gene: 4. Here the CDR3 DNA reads TGTGCCAGTAGTATCTTCGGGACAGGGGGCAATGAGCAGTTCTTC. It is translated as CASSIFGTGGNEQFF.

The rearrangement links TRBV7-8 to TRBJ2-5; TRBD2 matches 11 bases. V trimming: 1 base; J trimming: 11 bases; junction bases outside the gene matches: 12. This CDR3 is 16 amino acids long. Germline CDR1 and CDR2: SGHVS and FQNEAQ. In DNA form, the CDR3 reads TGTGCCAGCAGCTTAGTAAATTCTAGCGGGGGGCCTCGGCAGTACTTC. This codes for CASSLVNSSGGPRQYF.

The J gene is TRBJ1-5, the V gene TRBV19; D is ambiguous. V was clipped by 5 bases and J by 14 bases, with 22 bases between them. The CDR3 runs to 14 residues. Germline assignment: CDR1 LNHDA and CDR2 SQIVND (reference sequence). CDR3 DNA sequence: TGTGCCAGTAGTCTGAGTGGGCAGGCACCAAAGAAGCATTTT. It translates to CASSLSGQAPKKHF.

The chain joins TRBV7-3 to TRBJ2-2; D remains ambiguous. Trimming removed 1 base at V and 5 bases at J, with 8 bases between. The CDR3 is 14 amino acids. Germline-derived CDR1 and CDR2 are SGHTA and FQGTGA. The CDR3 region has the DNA TGTGCCAGCAGCTTAATGGCCGGGACCGGGGAGCTGTTTTTT. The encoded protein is CASSLMAGTGELFF.

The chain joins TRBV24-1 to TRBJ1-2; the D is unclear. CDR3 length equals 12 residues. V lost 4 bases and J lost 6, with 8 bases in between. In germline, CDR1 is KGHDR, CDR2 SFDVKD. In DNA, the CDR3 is TGTGCCACCAGTGAACCCGGTCATGGCTACACCTTC. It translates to CATSEPGHGYTF.

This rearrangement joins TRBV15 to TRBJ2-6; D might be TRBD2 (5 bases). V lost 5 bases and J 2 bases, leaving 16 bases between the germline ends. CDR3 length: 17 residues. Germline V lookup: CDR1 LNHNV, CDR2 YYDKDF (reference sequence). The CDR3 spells CATSGGLLAAGANVLTF. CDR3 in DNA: TGTGCCACCAGCGGAGGCCTCCTCGCGGCTGGGGCCAACGTCCTGACTTTC.

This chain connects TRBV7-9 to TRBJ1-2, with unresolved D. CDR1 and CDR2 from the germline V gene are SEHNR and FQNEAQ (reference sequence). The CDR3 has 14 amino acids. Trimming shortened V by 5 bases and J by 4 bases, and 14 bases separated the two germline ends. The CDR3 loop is CASSPRAGSYGYTF. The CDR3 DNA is TGTGCCAGCAGCCCGAGGGCAGGATCCTATGGCTACACCTTC.

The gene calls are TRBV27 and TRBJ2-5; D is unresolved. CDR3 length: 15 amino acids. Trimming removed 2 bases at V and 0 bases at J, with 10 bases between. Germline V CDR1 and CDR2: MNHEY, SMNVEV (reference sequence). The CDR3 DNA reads TGTGCCAGCAGTTTAACCCTTGACAACCAAGAGACCCAGTACTTC. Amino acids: CASSLTLDNQETQYF.

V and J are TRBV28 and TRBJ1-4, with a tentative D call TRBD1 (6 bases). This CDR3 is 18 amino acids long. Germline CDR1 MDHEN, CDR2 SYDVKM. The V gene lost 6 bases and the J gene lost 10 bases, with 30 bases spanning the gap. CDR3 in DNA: TGTGCCAGCAGCTCAACTGGGGGGGGGCAATACCCTAGTCGAAAACTGTTTTTT. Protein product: CASSSTGGGQYPSRKLFF.

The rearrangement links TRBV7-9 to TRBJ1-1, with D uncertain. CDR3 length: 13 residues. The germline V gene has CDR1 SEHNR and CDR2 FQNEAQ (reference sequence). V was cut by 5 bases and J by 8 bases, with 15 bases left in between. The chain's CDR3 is CASSPRGEGEAFF. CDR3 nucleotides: TGTGCCAGCAGCCCCCGGGGAGAGGGCGAAGCTTTCTTT.

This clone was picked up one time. CDR3 protein: CASSLGQNSYEQYF. DNA for the CDR3: TGTGCCAGCAGCTTGGGACAGAACTCCTACGAGCAGTACTTC. The chain has TRBV11-2 and TRBJ2-7; 7 positions match TRBD1. The CDR3 is 14 amino acids. Germline CDR1 reads SGHAT; CDR2 reads FQNNGV. J gave up 0 bases and V 3 bases, and 2 bases lay outside the gene matches.

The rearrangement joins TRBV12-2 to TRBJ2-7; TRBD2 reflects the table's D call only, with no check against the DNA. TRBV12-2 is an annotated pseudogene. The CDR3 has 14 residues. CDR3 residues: CASRLVVRAYEQYF. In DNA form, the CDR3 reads TGTGCAAGTCGCTTAGTTGTCCGAGCCTACGAGCAGTACTTC.

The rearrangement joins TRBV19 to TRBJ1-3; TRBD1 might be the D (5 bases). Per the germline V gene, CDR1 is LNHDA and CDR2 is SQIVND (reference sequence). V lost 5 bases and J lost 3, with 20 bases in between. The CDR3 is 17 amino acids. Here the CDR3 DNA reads TGTGCCAGTAGTCTCAGCGCAGGGTTATTGATTGGAAACACCATATATTTT. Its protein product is CASSLSAGLLIGNTIYF.

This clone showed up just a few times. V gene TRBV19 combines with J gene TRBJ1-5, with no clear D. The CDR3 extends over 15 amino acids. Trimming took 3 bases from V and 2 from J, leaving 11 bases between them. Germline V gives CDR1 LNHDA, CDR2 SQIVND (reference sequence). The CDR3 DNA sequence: TGTGCCAGTAGTATCCCGGGGATGGGCAATCAGCCCCAGCATTTT. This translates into CASSIPGMGNQPQHF.

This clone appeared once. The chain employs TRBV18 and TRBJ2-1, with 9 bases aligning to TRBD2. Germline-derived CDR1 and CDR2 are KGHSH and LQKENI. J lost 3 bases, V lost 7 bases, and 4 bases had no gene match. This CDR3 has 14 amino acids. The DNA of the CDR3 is TGTGCCAGCTTTAGCGGGGGCCACTACAATGAGCAGTTCTTC. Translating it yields CASFSGGHYNEQFF.